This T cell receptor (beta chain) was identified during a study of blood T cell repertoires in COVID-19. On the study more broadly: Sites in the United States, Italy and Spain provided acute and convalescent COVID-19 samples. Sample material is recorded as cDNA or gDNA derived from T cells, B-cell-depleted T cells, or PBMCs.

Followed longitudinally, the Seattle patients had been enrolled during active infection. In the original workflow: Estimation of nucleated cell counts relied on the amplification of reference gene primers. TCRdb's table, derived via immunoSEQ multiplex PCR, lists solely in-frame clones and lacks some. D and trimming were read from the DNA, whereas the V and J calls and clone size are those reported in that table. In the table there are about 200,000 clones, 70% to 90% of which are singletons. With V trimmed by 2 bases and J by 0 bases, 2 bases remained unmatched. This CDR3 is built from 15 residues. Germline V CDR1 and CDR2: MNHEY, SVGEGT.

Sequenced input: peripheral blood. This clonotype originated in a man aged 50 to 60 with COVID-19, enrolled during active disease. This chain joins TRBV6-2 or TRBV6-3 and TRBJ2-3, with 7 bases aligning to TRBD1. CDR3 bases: TGTGCCAGCAGTTACCTGACAGGGAGCACAGATACGCAGTATTTT. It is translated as CASSYLTGSTDTQYF.